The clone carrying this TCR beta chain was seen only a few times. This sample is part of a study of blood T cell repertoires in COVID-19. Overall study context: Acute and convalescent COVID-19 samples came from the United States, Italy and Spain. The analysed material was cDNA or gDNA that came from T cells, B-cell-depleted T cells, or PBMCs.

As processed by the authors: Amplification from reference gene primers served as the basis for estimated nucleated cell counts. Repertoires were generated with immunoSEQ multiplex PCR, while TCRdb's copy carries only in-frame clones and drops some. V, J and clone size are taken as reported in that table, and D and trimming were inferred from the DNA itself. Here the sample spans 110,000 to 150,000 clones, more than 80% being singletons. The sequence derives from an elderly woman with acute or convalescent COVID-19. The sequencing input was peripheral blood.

The CDR3 region has the DNA TGCGCCAGCAGTGAGACCGGGAGTGCGGAAGGCTACACCTTC. This translates into CASSETGSAEGYTF. The chain uses TRBV10-2 and TRBJ1-2, with no clear D. The CDR3 has 14 residues. Trimming took 2 bases from V and 8 from J, leaving 15 bases between them. Germline V gene data show CDR1 as WSHSY and CDR2 as SAAADI.